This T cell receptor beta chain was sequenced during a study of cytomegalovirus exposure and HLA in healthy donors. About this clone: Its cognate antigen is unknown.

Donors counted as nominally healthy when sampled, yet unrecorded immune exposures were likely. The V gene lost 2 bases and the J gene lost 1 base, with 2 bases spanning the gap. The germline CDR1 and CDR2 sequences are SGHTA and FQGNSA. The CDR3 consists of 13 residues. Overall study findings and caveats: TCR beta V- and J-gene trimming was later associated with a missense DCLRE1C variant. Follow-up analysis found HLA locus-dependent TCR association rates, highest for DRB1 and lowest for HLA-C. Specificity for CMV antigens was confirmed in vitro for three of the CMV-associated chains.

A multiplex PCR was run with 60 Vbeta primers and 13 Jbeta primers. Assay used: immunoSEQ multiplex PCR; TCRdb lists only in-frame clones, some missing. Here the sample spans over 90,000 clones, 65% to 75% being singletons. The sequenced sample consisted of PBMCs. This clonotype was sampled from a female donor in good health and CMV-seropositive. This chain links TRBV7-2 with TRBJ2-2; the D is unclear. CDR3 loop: CASSLLNTGELFF. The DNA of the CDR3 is TGTGCCAGCAGCTTACTGAACACCGGGGAGCTGTTTTTT.